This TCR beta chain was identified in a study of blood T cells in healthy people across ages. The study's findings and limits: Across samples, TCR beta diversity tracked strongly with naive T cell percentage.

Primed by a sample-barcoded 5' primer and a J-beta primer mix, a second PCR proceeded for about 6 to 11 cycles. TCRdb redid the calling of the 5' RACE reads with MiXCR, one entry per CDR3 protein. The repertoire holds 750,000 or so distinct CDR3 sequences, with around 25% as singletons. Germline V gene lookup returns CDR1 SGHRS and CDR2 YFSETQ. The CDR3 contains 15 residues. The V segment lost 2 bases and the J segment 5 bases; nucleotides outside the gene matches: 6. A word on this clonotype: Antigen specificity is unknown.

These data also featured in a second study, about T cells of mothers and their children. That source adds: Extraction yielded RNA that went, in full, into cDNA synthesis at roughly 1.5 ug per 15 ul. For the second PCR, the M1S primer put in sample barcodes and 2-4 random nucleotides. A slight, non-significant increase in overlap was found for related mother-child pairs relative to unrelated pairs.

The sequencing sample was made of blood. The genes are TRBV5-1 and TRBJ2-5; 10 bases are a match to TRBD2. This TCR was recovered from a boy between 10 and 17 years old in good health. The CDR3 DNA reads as TGCGCCAGCAGCTTCCTAGCGGGGGAGAGGGAGACCCAGTACTTC. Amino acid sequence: CASSFLAGERETQYF. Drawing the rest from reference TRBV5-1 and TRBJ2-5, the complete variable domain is KAGVTQTPRYLIKTRGQQVTLSCSPISGHRSVSWYQQTPGQGLQFLFEYFSETQRNKGNFPGRFSGRQFSNSRSEMNVSTLELGDSALYLCASSFLAGERETQYFGPGTRLLVL.